A single sample gave rise to the 18 T cell receptor beta chains below, sequenced in a study of cytomegalovirus exposure and HLA in healthy donors. The PCR contained 60 Vbeta and 13 Jbeta primers. TCRdb's table, derived via immunoSEQ multiplex PCR, lists solely in-frame clones and lacks some. In the table there are about 200,000 clones, around 85% of which are singletons. Sequenced material: PBMCs. These receptors were obtained from a man between 50 and 59 years old in good health and CMV-seronegative.

The chain employs TRBV19 and TRBJ2-1, with 9 positions matching TRBD2. Per the germline V gene, CDR1 is LNHDA and CDR2 is SQIVND (reference sequence). V dropped 5 bases and J dropped 4; count of bases not matched to a gene: 15. This CDR3 contains 18 residues. The CDR3 loop reads CASSPWVAGASGYNEQFF. The CDR3 bases are TGTGCCAGTAGTCCCTGGGTAGCGGGAGCCTCGGGTTACAATGAGCAGTTCTTC.

The rearrangement links TRBV7-3 to TRBJ2-1; 11 bases are shared with TRBD2. Germline V gene lookup returns CDR1 SGHTA and CDR2 FQGTGA. J gave up 4 bases and V 5 bases, and 16 bases lay outside the gene matches. The CDR3 sequence is 19 residues long. The CDR3: CASSPGTRLAGKLYNEQFF. CDR3 in DNA: TGTGCCAGCAGCCCGGGGACGAGACTAGCGGGGAAACTTTACAATGAGCAGTTCTTC.

The chain couples TRBV15 to TRBJ1-1; a possible D gene is TRBD1 (5 bases). Trimming shortened V by 9 bases and J by 5 bases, and 13 bases separated the two germline ends. Germline-derived CDR1 and CDR2 are LNHNV and YYDKDF (reference sequence). The CDR3 totals 12 residues. In DNA, the CDR3 is TGTGCCACTGGGGGGGAGCGAACTGAAGCTTTCTTT. Its protein is CATGGERTEAFF.

This chain connects TRBV2 to TRBJ2-1; 13 nucleotides align to TRBD2. CDR3 length equals 15 residues. Germline loops: CDR1 SNHLY, CDR2 FYNNEI. The J segment lost 8 bases and the V segment lost 4 bases, leaving 5 bases of the junction unmatched. DNA for the CDR3: TGTGCCAGCAGTGGAGGGACTAGCGGGAACGATGAGCAGTTCTTC. This translates into CASSGGTSGNDEQFF.

The J gene is TRBJ2-2, the V gene TRBV11-3; 13 bases are a match to TRBD2. J was trimmed by 4 bases and V by 5 bases; bases with no gene match: 7. CDR3 size: 17 residues. Germline loops: CDR1 SGHNT, CDR2 YENEEA. The CDR3 nucleotides are TGTGCCAGCAGCCAACAACTAGCGGGAGGGGGCACCGGGGAGCTGTTTTTT. It is translated as CASSQQLAGGGTGELFF.

The chain has TRBV6-1 and TRBJ2-7; 10 bases are a match to TRBD1. With 4 bases clipped from V and 1 base from J, the junction kept 4 bases outside the gene matches. The V gene's germline CDR1 is MNHNS and CDR2 SASEGT. The CDR3 is made up of 15 amino acids. The CDR3 loop reads CASSGRDRGSYEQYF. The CDR3 DNA is TGTGCCAGCAGTGGGCGGGACAGGGGATCCTACGAGCAGTACTTC.

J is TRBJ1-1 and V is TRBV11-2; perhaps TRBD1 as D (6 bases). This CDR3 is built from 14 residues. CDR1 is SGHAT and CDR2 is FQNNGV in the germline V gene. The ends were cut back, 6 bases at V and 6 bases at J, with 17 bases in the middle. CDR3 sequence (DNA): TGTGCCAGCAGGTACGCACAGGGTAATGCTGAAGCTTTCTTT. Its protein product is CASRYAQGNAEAFF.

The chain carries TRBV2 and TRBJ1-1; 7 bases map to TRBD1. V shed 6 bases, J shed 4 bases, and the junction held 8 bases outside the gene matches. Germline CDR1 SNHLY, CDR2 FYNNEI. CDR3 length: 14 residues. As DNA, the CDR3 is TGTGCCAGCAGAGGACAGGCGCAGGGCACTGAAGCTTTCTTT. Amino acids: CASRGQAQGTEAFF.

This chain links TRBV7-2 with TRBJ2-3; no reliable D call. This CDR3 region has 13 residues. Trimming shortened V by 2 bases and J by 6 bases, and 9 bases separated the two germline ends. Germline assignment: CDR1 SGHTA and CDR2 FQGNSA. The CDR3 bases are TGTGCCAGCAGCTTAACTCGGGTGGATACGCAGTATTTT. As protein: CASSLTRVDTQYF.

This chain uses TRBV5-1 with TRBJ2-3; D is perhaps TRBD1 (5 bases). The CDR3 covers 14 residues. Trimming removed 1 base at V and 3 bases at J, with 9 bases between. Germline CDR1 SGHRS, CDR2 YFSETQ. This CDR3 reads CASSLQGETDTQYF. The CDR3 coding sequence is TGCGCCAGCAGCTTGCAGGGTGAGACAGATACGCAGTATTTT.

V usage is TRBV30 and J usage is TRBJ2-5; TRBD2 matches 9 bases. Germline loops: CDR1 GTSNPN, CDR2 SVGIG (reference sequence). Losses at the gene ends were 2 bases for V and 5 bases for J; bases not matched to a gene: 3. This CDR3 has 13 residues. In DNA, the CDR3 is TGTGCCTGGAGTAGCGGGAGGCGCGAGACCCAGTACTTC. Encoded protein: CAWSSGRRETQYF.

The genes are TRBV27 and TRBJ2-1, with TRBD2 matching 12 bases. Per the germline V gene, CDR1 is MNHEY and CDR2 is SMNVEV (reference sequence). V was pared by 3 bases and J by 8 bases, with 2 bases of the junction left unmatched. The CDR3 is 14 residues long. The CDR3 bases are TGTGCCAGCAGTTTGACTAGCGGGAGTGATGAGCAGTTCTTC. As protein: CASSLTSGSDEQFF.

This clone was detected only a few times. This rearrangement joins TRBV5-1 to TRBJ1-1, with TRBD1 as a possible D gene (5 bases). From germline, CDR1 is SGHRS and CDR2 YFSETQ. The CDR3 length is 14 residues. Trimming took 2 bases from V and 4 from J, leaving 12 bases between them. DNA of the CDR3: TGCGCCAGCAGCTTCCAGGGCGTGTTCACTGAAGCTTTCTTT. Translation gives CASSFQGVFTEAFF.

This chain connects TRBV5-1 to TRBJ2-5; D is unclear. The CDR3 covers 14 residues. CDR1 and CDR2 from the germline V gene are SGHRS and YFSETQ. Trimming stripped 0 bases from V and 4 bases from J, with 10 bases between. The CDR3, as DNA: TGCGCCAGCAGCTTGGGGGCAAACGGAGAGACCCAGTACTTC. Translation: CASSLGANGETQYF.

The gene calls are TRBV28 and TRBJ2-7, with 13 nucleotides matching TRBD2. The ends lost 4 bases at V and 4 bases at J; junction bases unmatched: 4. The germline V gene has CDR1 MDHEN and CDR2 SYDVKM. This CDR3 region has 15 residues. The CDR3 DNA follows: TGTGCCAGCAGTTACCGACTAGCGGGAGGTTACGAGCAGTACTTC. Translation gives CASSYRLAGGYEQYF.

The chain recombines TRBV6-5 with TRBJ2-1; D possibly corresponds to TRBD2 (6 bases). This CDR3 spans 16 amino acids. V was cut by 0 bases and J by 0 bases, with 9 bases left in between. Germline V gives CDR1 MNHEY, CDR2 SVGAGI. CDR3 in DNA: TGTGCCAGCAGTTACTCCATCGGGAGCTCCTACAATGAGCAGTTCTTC. Translation gives CASSYSIGSSYNEQFF.

The chain combines TRBV9 with TRBJ1-5, with TRBD1 as a possible D gene (5 bases). The V gene's germline CDR1 is SGDLS and CDR2 YYNGEE. The V end lost 4 bases, the J end lost 3 bases, and 14 bases lay between the germline ends. The CDR3 has 15 amino acids. The CDR3 sequence: CASSPGRVNNQPQHF. The DNA for the CDR3 is TGTGCCAGCAGCCCCGGCAGGGTCAACAATCAGCCCCAGCATTTT.

The CDR3 here is CASSQEFWLAVGGDNEQFF. DNA for the CDR3: TGTGCCAGCAGCCAAGAGTTCTGGCTAGCGGTTGGGGGGGACAATGAGCAGTTCTTC. The rearrangement links TRBV4-2 to TRBJ2-1; 7 positions match TRBD2. Germline CDR1 and CDR2: LGHNA and YNFKEQ. Trimming cost V 0 bases and J 5 bases; bases outside gene matches: 16. This CDR3 comprises 19 residues.